This T cell receptor (beta chain) originates from a study of cytomegalovirus exposure and HLA in healthy donors. Study-level background: Sequencing of around 200 million T cells in an earlier analysis found some 100 million unique TCR beta sequences. Unique TCRs from HLA-typed donors, approximately 80 million of them, were held in an early data release. Findings of the study overall: According to a later analysis, most TCR beta chains associated with CMV appeared HLA-restricted. Specificity of three CMV-associated chains for CMV antigens was verified in vitro.

Germline V gene sequence: CDR1 LNHDA, CDR2 SQIVND (reference sequence). The trim removed 5 bases at V and 5 bases at J, leaving 5 bases unmatched. The CDR3 has 15 residues. It was with 60 Vbeta and 13 Jbeta primers that the PCR ran. Data came from immunoSEQ multiplex PCR; TCRdb stores just in-frame clones and leaves some out. The profile shows 95,000 or so clones, nearly 70% of them singletons. This clone was seen more than once but under ten times. Its antigen is undetermined. The J gene is TRBJ2-1, the V gene TRBV19, with 11 bases fitting TRBD2. The sequence derives from a woman in her forties or fifties in good health and CMV-seropositive. Sequencing used PBMCs. The CDR3 loop is CASSPTSGSNNEQFF. The CDR3 DNA follows: TGTGCCAGTAGTCCAACTAGCGGGAGTAACAATGAGCAGTTCTTC. Full variable domain (missing parts from reference TRBV19 and TRBJ2-1): DGGITQSPKYLFRKEGQNVTLSCEQNLNHDAMYWYRQDPGQGLRLIYYSQIVNDFQKGDIAEGYSVSREKKESFPLTVTSAQKNPTAFYLCASSPTSGSNNEQFFGPGTRLTVL.